The entry that follows covers one T cell receptor beta chain sequence. The CDR3 runs to 17 residues. Looked up from germline, CDR1 is SGHKS and CDR2 is YYEKEE (reference sequence). Trimming stripped 0 bases from V and 8 bases from J, with 23 bases between. The assay was immunoSEQ multiplex PCR, and TCRdb's table has in-frame clones only and misses some. This sample carries under 350,000 clones, roughly 90% of them seen once, and the ten largest clones take about 4.6%. The entry originates in a study of blood T cell repertoires in COVID-19. This sequence was found in a man in his forties with acute or convalescent COVID-19. The sequencing sample was made of peripheral blood. The gene calls are TRBV5-5 and TRBJ1-2; a weak D match, TRBD1 (5 bases). CDR3 DNA: TGTGCCAGCAGCTTGGGCCTAATCGAGGGGCGGGATAACGGCTACACCTTC. It translates to CASSLGLIEGRDNGYTF.